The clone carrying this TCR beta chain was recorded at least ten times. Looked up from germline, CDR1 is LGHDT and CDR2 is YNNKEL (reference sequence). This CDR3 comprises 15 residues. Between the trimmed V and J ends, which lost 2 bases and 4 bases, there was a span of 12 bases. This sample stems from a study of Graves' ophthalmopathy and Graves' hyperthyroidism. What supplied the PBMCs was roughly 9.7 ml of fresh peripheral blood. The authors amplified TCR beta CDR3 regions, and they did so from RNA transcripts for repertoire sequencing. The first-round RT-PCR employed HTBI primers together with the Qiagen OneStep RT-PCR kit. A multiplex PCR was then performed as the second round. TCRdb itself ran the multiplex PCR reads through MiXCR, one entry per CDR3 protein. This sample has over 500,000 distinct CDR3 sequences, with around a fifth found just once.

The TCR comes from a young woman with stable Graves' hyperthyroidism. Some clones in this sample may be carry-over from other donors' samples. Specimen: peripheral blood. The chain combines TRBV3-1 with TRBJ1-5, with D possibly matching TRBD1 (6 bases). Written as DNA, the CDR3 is TGTGCCAGCAGCCAACAGGGAAGGGGGAATCAGCCCCAGCATTTT. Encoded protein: CASSQQGRGNQPQHF.